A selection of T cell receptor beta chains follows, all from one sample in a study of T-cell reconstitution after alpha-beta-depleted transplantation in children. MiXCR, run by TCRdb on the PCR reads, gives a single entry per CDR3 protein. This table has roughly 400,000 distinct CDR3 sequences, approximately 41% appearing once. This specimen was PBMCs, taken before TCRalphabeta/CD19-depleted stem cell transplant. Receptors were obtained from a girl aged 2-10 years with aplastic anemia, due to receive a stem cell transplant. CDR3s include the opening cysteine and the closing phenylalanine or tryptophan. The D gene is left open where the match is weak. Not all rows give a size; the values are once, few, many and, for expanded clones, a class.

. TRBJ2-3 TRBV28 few TGTGCCAGCAGTTTGGGGACTCCCACAGATACGCAGTATTTT CASSLGTPTDTQYF
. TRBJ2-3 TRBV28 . TGTGCCAGCGGAATACAGGGGCCGACTAGCAATCAGCCCCAGTATTTT CASGIQGPTSNQPQYF
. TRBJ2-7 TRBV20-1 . TGCAGTGCGTCGGACCGGGCTAGGGCGCAGTACTTC CSASDRARAQYF
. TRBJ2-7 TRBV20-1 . TGCAGTGCTCCGAAGGACCTCTACGAGCAGTACTTC CSAPKDLYEQYF
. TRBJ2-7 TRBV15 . TGTGCCACCAGCAGAGATCTAACTCAATGGGGATACGAGCAGTACTTC CATSRDLTQWGYEQYF
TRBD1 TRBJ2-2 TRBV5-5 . TGTGCCAGCAGCAACCCAGGGGGCTGGACCGGGGAGCTGTTTTTT CASSNPGGWTGELFF
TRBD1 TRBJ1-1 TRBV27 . TGTGCCAGCGGGGGACAGGGGATGAACACTGAAGCTTTCTTT CASGGQGMNTEAFF
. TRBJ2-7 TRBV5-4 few TGTGCCAGCAGCTTATACTCGGGAAGAGCCTACGAGCAGTACTTC CASSLYSGRAYEQYF
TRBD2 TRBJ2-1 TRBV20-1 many TGCAGTGCTAGCAGGACTAGCGTGGACAATGAGCAGTTCTTC CSASRTSVDNEQFF
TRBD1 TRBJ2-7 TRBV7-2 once TGTGCCAGCAGCCTTGATGGACAGGGCTACGAGCAGTACTTC CASSLDGQGYEQYF
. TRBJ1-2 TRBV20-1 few TGCAGTGCTAGATATGGGGACGGCTACACCTTC CSARYGDGYTF
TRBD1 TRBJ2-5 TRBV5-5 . TGTGCCAGCAGCTTGGACGCAACAGGGGGCTGGAACCAAGAGACCCAGTACTTC CASSLDATGGWNQETQYF
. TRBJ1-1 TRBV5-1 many TGCGCCAGCAGCTTGGGGCACGACACTGAAGCTTTCTTT CASSLGHDTEAFF
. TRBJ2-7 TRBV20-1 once TGCAGTGCTAGAGGGGAACGGGCGGGCTCCTACGAGCAGTACTTC CSARGERAGSYEQYF
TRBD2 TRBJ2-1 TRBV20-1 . TGCAGTGCTCCGAGGACTAGCGGGAGCCTCTACAATGAGCAGTTCTTC CSAPRTSGSLYNEQFF
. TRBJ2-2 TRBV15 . TGTGCCACCGAGGAGGTCGGGGAGCTGTTTTTT CATEEVGELFF
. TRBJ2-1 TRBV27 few TGTGCCAGCAGTTTAGCGGACTCCTACAATGAGCAGTTCTTC CASSLADSYNEQFF
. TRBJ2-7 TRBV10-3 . TGTGCCATCAGTGAACAGGCAGGTCCATCCTACGAGCAGTACTTC CAISEQAGPSYEQYF
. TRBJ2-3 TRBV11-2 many TGTGCCAGCTTTGGAGATACGCAGTATTTT CASFGDTQYF
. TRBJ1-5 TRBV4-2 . TGTGCCAGCAGCCAAGATCCGGGGACCGATCAGCCCCAGCATTTT CASSQDPGTDQPQHF
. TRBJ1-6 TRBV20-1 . TGCAGTGCTCAAGACACCCTAGATTCACCCCTCCACTTT CSAQDTLDSPLHF
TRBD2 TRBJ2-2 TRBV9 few TGTGCCAGCAGCGTAGTGGCCGCTAGCGGGAGGTCCGGGGAGCTGTTTTTT CASSVVAASGRSGELFF
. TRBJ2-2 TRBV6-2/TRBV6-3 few TGTGCCAGCACCCTCGGGACGGGTGACACCGGGGAGCTGTTTTTT CASTLGTGDTGELFF
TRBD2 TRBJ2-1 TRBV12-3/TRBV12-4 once TGTGCCAGCAGTTTAGTGGAGCGGGACGACAATGAGCAGTTCTTC CASSLVERDDNEQFF
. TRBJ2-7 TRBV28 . TGTGCCAGCAGTACTCTACGAGAGCAGTACTTC CASSTLREQYF
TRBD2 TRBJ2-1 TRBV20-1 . TGCAGTGCTAGAGTTGTGGGACTATTCAATGAGCAGTTCTTC CSARVVGLFNEQFF
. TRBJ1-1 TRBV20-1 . TGCAGTGCTACAGTCGGCGGGCGGGCTTTCTTT CSATVGGRAFF
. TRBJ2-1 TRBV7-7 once TGTGCCAGCAGCTTAGATGGGGTAGGGGAGCAGTTCTTC CASSLDGVGEQFF
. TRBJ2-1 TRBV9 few TGTGCCAGCAGCGTAGACGATTGGTCCTACAATGAGCAGTTCTTC CASSVDDWSYNEQFF
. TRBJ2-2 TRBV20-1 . TGCAGTGCTAGAGCAGGGCGCACCGGGGAGCTGTTTTTT CSARAGRTGELFF
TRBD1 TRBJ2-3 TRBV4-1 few TGCGCCAGCAGCCCGACAGGGATGGGGACAGATACGCAGTATTTT CASSPTGMGTDTQYF
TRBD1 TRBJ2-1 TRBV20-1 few TGCAGTGCTCCTTCCAGGGGGCACGGGGTCGGCTCCTACAATGAGCAGTTCTTC CSAPSRGHGVGSYNEQFF
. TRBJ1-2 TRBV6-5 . TGTGCCAGCAGTGCAGGGAACTATGGCTACACCTTC CASSAGNYGYTF
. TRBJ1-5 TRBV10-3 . TGTGCCATCAGTGAGTCACCCCCAGGGTATAGCAATCAGCCCCAGCATTTT CAISESPPGYSNQPQHF
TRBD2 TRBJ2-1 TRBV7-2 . TGTGCCAGCAGCAACCGACTAGCTGAGGAGCAGTTCTTC CASSNRLAEEQFF
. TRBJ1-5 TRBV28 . TGTGCCAGCAGTTTGAACGGGAATCAGCCCCAGCATTTT CASSLNGNQPQHF
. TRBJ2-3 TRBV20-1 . TGCAGTGCCCCGGCTACAGATACGCAGTATTTT CSAPATDTQYF
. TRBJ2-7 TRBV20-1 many TGCAGTGCTAGAGGCTGGGAGATATCCGACGAGCAGTACTTC CSARGWEISDEQYF
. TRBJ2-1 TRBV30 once TGTGCCTGGAATCGTGGTGAGCAGTTCTTC CAWNRGEQFF
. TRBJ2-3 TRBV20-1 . TGCAGTGCTAGGACCTCGAGGACAGATACGCAGTATTTT CSARTSRTDTQYF
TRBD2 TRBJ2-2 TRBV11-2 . TGTGCCAGCAGCTCCCTTAGCGGGAGGGGGACCGGGGAGCTGTTTTTT CASSSLSGRGTGELFF
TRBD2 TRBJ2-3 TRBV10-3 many TGTGCCATCAGGCGGACTAGCGGGAGCACAGATACGCAGTATTTT CAIRRTSGSTDTQYF
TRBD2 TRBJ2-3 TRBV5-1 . TGCGCCAGTCGACTAGCGCCTAGCACAGATACGCAGTATTTT CASRLAPSTDTQYF
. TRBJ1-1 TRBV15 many TGTGCCACCAGCAGAGGGGGGGAGAACACTGAAGCTTTCTTT CATSRGGENTEAFF
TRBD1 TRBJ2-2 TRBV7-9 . TGTGCCAGCAGCCTGACAGGGCGTCTCGGGGAGCTGTTTTTT CASSLTGRLGELFF
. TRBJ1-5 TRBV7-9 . TGTGCCAGCAGCTTCTCGGGGTCTTATCAGCCCCAGCATTTT CASSFSGSYQPQHF
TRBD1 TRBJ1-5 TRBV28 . TGTGCCAGCAGTTTAGCATCCCGGGACAGGGGGCGCCTTGGTCAGCCCCAGCATTTT CASSLASRDRGRLGQPQHF
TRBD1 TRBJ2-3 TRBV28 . TGTGCCAGCAGGAGTGGACAGGGCACAGATACGCAGTATTTT CASRSGQGTDTQYF
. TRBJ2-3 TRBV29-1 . TGCAGCGTCTCCCAGGGAGTCAGCACAGATACGCAGTATTTT CSVSQGVSTDTQYF
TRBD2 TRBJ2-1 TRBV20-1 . TGCAGTGCTGGACTTAGCGGGAGGGGCAATGAGCAGTTCTTC CSAGLSGRGNEQFF
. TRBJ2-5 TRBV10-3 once TGTGCCATCAGTGAGTTAGGAACAGTGAAACAAGAGACCCAGTACTTC CAISELGTVKQETQYF